This is a list of T cell receptor beta chains from one sample in a study of blood T cells in healthy people across ages. TCRdb reanalysed the 5' RACE reads using MiXCR and keeps one entry per CDR3 protein. Altogether fewer than 2,000,000 distinct CDR3 sequences are present, around 40% being singletons, with the ten largest covering about 23%. Sequencing used blood. These receptors came from a human donor in good health. Each CDR3 is given with its conserved first and last residue. Fields, in order: V gene, clone size, CDR3 length, J gene, D gene, CDR3 protein, CDR3 DNA. A D gene is named only where the DNA matches it firmly. For some rows the clone size is stated as once, few or many, or as a class when expanded; others skip it.

TRBV20-1	.	14	TRBJ1-1	.	CRSHLNIKNTGAFF	TGCAGATCGCACCTTAATATAAAGAACACTGGAGCTTTCTTT
TRBV20-1	.	15	TRBJ2-5	.	CSARAPGTYRETQYF	TGCAGTGCTAGGGCTCCGGGGACTTACCGAGAGACCCAGTACTTC
TRBV12-3/TRBV12-4	.	14	TRBJ1-5	TRBD1	CASTPTGLVQPQHF	TGTGCCAGCACTCCGACAGGGCTGGTTCAGCCCCAGCATTTT
TRBV4-2	.	16	TRBJ2-5	.	CASSQLAGSFQETQYF	TGTGCCAGCAGCCAACTCGCCGGGTCCTTTCAAGAGACCCAGTACTTC
TRBV7-9	few	17	TRBJ1-2	TRBD1	CASSDTGTGGGNYGYTF	TGTGCCAGCAGCGACACCGGGACAGGGGGCGGTAACTATGGCTACACCTTC
TRBV7-9	many	13	TRBJ2-7	.	CASSLGVWDEQYF	TGTGCCAGCAGCTTAGGGGTCTGGGACGAGCAGTACTTC
TRBV15	.	18	TRBJ1-5	.	CATSRPFLGDYSNQPQHF	TGTGCCACCAGCAGGCCCTTCTTGGGGGATTATAGCAATCAGCCCCAGCATTTT
TRBV5-5	.	15	TRBJ2-7	TRBD1	CASSLGAGTGNEQYF	TGTGCCAGCAGCTTAGGGGCGGGGACAGGGAACGAGCAGTACTTC
TRBV20-1	.	13	TRBJ1-4	.	CSARRGGGEKLFF	TGCAGTGCTAGACGGGGTGGAGGTGAAAAACTGTTTTTT
TRBV3-1	few	16	TRBJ2-5	.	CASSQEVGGVTETQYF	TGTGCCAGCAGCCAAGAGGTGGGAGGCGTCACGGAGACCCAGTACTTC
TRBV6-4	many	15	TRBJ2-1	.	CASSDRGDSYNEQFF	TGTGCCAGCAGTGACAGGGGGGATTCCTACAATGAGCAGTTCTTC
TRBV4-3	few	17	TRBJ2-5	TRBD2	CASSQGIGGGRQETQYF	TGCGCCAGCAGCCAAGGAATTGGCGGGGGACGCCAAGAGACCCAGTACTTC
TRBV3-1	few	18	TRBJ2-4	.	CASSQNPGTILAKNIQYF	TGTGCCAGCAGCCAAAATCCTGGGACGATTCTAGCCAAAAACATTCAGTACTTC
TRBV10-3	.	14	TRBJ2-3	.	CAISESSVGFTQYF	TGTGCCATCAGTGAGTCGTCAGTTGGCTTTACGCAGTATTTT
TRBV20-1	.	18	TRBJ2-5	.	CSARDLNRDSIGEETQYF	TGCAGTGCTAGAGACTTAAACCGGGACTCCATTGGTGAAGAGACCCAGTACTTC
TRBV11-2	.	14	TRBJ2-7	.	CASSHSGAPYEQYF	TGTGCCAGCAGCCATTCAGGGGCCCCCTACGAGCAGTACTTC